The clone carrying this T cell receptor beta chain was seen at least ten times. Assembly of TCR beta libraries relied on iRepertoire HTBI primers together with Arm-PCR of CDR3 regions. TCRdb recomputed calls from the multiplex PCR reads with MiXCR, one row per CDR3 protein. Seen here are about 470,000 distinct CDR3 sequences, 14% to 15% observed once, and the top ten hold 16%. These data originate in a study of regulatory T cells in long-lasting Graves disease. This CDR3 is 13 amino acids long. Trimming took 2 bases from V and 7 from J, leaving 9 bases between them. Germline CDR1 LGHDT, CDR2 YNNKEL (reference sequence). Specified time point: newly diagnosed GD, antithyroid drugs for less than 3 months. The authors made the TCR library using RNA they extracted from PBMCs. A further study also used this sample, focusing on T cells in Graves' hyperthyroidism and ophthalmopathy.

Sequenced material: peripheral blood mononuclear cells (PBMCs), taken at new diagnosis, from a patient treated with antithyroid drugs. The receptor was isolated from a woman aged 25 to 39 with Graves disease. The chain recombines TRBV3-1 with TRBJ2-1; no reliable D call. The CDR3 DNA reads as TGTGCCAGCAGCCAAACAAGCAGAAATGAGCAGTTCTTC. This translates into CASSQTSRNEQFF.